This TCR beta chain was captured in a study of T cells in Graves' hyperthyroidism and ophthalmopathy. TCR beta CDR3 regions were amplified from RNA. A first-round RT-PCR of the TCR CDR3 used the HTBI primer set. Each CDR3 protein gets one entry after TCRdb re-called the multiplex PCR reads with MiXCR. The data hold hundreds of thousands of distinct CDR3 sequences, with approximately 40% observed a single time. As to this clonotype: Its matching antigen is unknown. A much more abundant neighbour one base away suggests this may be a read error.

The study, taken as a whole, reports: Most thyroid clonotypes expanded above 0.001 appeared in blood too.

Germline lookup yields CDR1 SNHLY and CDR2 FYNNEI. CDR3 length: 14 amino acids. The material sequenced was blood. The TCR originated in a man aged 18-30 years with Graves' hyperthyroidism. The rearrangement links TRBV2 to TRBJ1-5; D remains unclear. CDR3 nucleotides: TGTGCCGGCAGCGACTTCCGAGGCGATCAGCCCCAGCATTTT. Translation: CAGSDFRGDQPQHF.